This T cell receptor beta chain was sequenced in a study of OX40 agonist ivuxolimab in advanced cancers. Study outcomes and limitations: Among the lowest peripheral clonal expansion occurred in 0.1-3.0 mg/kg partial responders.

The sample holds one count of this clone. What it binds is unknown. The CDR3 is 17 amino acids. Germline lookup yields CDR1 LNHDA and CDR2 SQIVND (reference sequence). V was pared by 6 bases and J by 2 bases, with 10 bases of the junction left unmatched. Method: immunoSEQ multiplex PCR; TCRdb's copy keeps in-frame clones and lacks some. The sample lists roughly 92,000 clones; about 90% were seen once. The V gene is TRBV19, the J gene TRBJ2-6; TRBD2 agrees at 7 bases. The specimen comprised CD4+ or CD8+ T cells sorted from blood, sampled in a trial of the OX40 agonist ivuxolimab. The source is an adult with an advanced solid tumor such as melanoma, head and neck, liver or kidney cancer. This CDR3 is CASRRLADQAGANVLTF. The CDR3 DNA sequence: TGTGCCAGTAGACGACTAGCAGATCAAGCTGGGGCCAACGTCCTGACTTTC.